The 7 T cell receptor beta chains below all came from one sample that was sequenced in a study of vaccination effects on CD4 cells after COVID-19. The antigens of these receptors remain unknown. The assay was immunoSEQ multiplex PCR, and TCRdb's table has in-frame clones only and misses some. The sample yields tens of thousands of clones, 65% to 85% seen once. Sequencing was preceded by expansion of antigen-specific CD4+ T cells with viral peptide pools in the ViraFEST assay. Researchers isolated CD4+ T cells once approximately eleven days of culture had elapsed. Testing of the vaccine recipients showed negative nucleocapsid antibodies and no prior SARS-CoV-2 infection. The sample here was CD4+ T cells from PBMCs cultured with HCoV-NL63 spike peptides, taken before COVID-19 vaccination. The source of these receptors is a human donor who received a COVID-19 vaccine.

The chain links TRBV5-1 to TRBJ2-3; D call uncertain. Germline V lookup: CDR1 SGHRS, CDR2 YFSETQ. V was cut by 0 bases and J by 2 bases, with 10 bases left in between. The CDR3 has 15 amino acids. The CDR3: CASSLGLPDTDTQYF. The CDR3 nucleotides are TGCGCCAGCAGCTTGGGACTCCCAGACACAGATACGCAGTATTTT.

The CDR3 DNA is TGTGCCAGCAGTTACGGACACCTCTATGGCTACACCTTC. It is translated as CASSYGHLYGYTF. This rearrangement joins TRBV6-5 to TRBJ1-2, with D perhaps matching TRBD1 (5 bases). The germline CDR1 and CDR2 sequences are MNHEY and SVGAGI. The CDR3 loop spans 13 amino acids. Trimming took off 2 bases at V and 4 bases at J, with 8 bases between the two ends.

This rearrangement joins TRBV5-1 to TRBJ1-5; unclear D gene. V was clipped by 0 bases and J by 5 bases, with 9 bases between them. Germline V gives CDR1 SGHRS, CDR2 YFSETQ. The CDR3 has 14 amino acids. The CDR3 DNA is TGCGCCAGCAGCTTGGATCGAAGGGATCAGCCCCAGCATTTT. The encoded protein is CASSLDRRDQPQHF.

This chain connects TRBV5-6 to TRBJ1-4; D is possibly TRBD1 (6 bases). This CDR3 contains 14 residues. V lost 3 bases and J 3 bases, leaving 9 bases between the germline ends. Germline CDR1 reads SGHDT; CDR2 reads YYEEEE. The CDR3 DNA reads TGTGCCAGCAGCTACAGGGTCCCTAATGAAAAACTGTTTTTT. The encoded protein is CASSYRVPNEKLFF.

The chain combines TRBV3-1 (or the pseudogene TRBV3-2) with TRBJ1-5; D call uncertain. The CDR3 runs to 16 residues. The V gene's germline CDR1 is LGHDT and CDR2 YNNKEL (reference sequence). V was shortened by 2 bases and J by 2 bases, with 13 bases between the two germline ends. In DNA, the CDR3 is TGTGCCAGCAGCCAATCAATCGGCCGTGGCAATCAGCCCCAGCATTTT. Translated: CASSQSIGRGNQPQHF.

This chain uses TRBV9 with TRBJ2-3; D is ambiguous. This CDR3 spans 14 amino acids. The V gene lost 0 bases and the J gene lost 1 base, with 6 bases spanning the gap. The V gene's germline CDR1 is SGDLS and CDR2 YYNGEE. The CDR3 is CASSVAPGTDTQYF. The CDR3 nucleotides are TGTGCCAGCAGCGTAGCCCCAGGCACAGATACGCAGTATTTT. The whole variable domain, remainder taken from reference TRBV9 and TRBJ2-3, is DSGVTQTPKHLITATGQRVTLRCSPRSGDLSVYWYQQSLDQGLQFLIQYYNGEERAKGNILERFSAQQFPDLHSELNLSSLELGDSALYFCASSVAPGTDTQYFGPGTRLTVL.

This clone was recorded once. The CDR3, as DNA: TGTGCCAGCAGGACCGGGACTTCCTCGCTCCTGGGCTACACCTTC. As protein: CASRTGTSSLLGYTF. The rearrangement uses TRBV28 and TRBJ1-2; possible D gene TRBD1, 5 bases. This CDR3 region has 15 residues. V was clipped by 6 bases and J by 8 bases, with 22 bases between them. Germline V gene sequence: CDR1 MDHEN, CDR2 SYDVKM.